The 10 T cell receptor beta chains below all came from one sample that was sequenced in a study of T-cell memory formation after mild COVID-19. TCRdb re-analysed the 5' RACE reads in MiXCR, keeping a single row per CDR3 protein. The table includes approximately 150,000 distinct CDR3 sequences, around 21% detected once. The material sequenced was PBMCs or a T cell subset sorted from them (not recorded which). The receptors stem from an adult woman who had mild COVID-19 (a few samples of this study predate the infection). Cell type and time point are not known.

This clonotype came up a few times. This chain uses TRBV5-1 with TRBJ2-3; TRBD2 might be the D (6 bases). V was trimmed by 6 bases and J by 0 bases, leaving 17 bases between them. Germline lookup yields CDR1 SGHRS and CDR2 YFSETQ. CDR3 length: 16 residues. The chain's CDR3 is CASTPPGRGSTDTQYF. The CDR3 DNA reads as TGCGCCAGCACCCCCCCAGGGCGGGGAAGCACAGATACGCAGTATTTT.

The chain combines TRBV2 with TRBJ2-7, with D perhaps matching TRBD1 (5 bases). CDR3 length: 14 amino acids. Germline V gives CDR1 SNHLY, CDR2 FYNNEI. V was trimmed by 6 bases and J by 3 bases, leaving 15 bases between them. Here the CDR3 DNA reads TGTGCCAGCAGGCATCAGGGATCGCGCTACGAGCAGTACTTC. This sequence encodes CASRHQGSRYEQYF.

This clonotype has more than one count but fewer than ten. The chain links TRBV5-1 to TRBJ1-2, with D possibly TRBD1 on 6 matching bases. Germline CDR1 is SGHRS and CDR2 is YFSETQ. The CDR3 is made up of 15 amino acids. Trimming removed 0 bases at V and 4 bases at J, with 13 bases between. Here the CDR3 reads CASSLGDNLVYGYTF. As DNA, the CDR3 is TGCGCCAGCAGCTTGGGGGACAACCTTGTCTATGGCTACACCTTC.

J is TRBJ2-1 and V is TRBV6-1, with TRBD2 identical over 8 bases. CDR3 size: 15 residues. The V gene's germline CDR1 is MNHNS and CDR2 SASEGT. V lost 7 bases, J lost 0 bases, and 5 bases stayed unmatched. The CDR3 sequence: CASIQSGSSYNEQFF. CDR3 nucleotides: TGTGCCAGCATTCAAAGCGGGAGCTCCTACAATGAGCAGTTCTTC.

The gene calls are TRBV20-1 and TRBJ2-2, with TRBD2 matching 10 bases. The CDR3 runs to 18 residues. Germline trimming cut 0 bases from V and 7 bases from J; bases unmatched to any gene: 14. Germline-derived CDR1 and CDR2 are DFQATT and SNEGSKA (reference sequence). The CDR3 coding sequence is TGCAGTGCTAGAGATTGGGCTAGCGGGGGACGAGTCGGCGGGGAGCTGTTTTTT. Its translation: CSARDWASGGRVGGELFF.

This clonotype was seen only once. The chain has TRBV4-2 and TRBJ1-2; 9 nucleotides match TRBD1. Per the germline V gene, CDR1 is LGHNA and CDR2 is YNFKEQ. CDR3 length: 16 amino acids. Unmatched junction bases numbered 8, after V lost 3 bases and J lost 3 bases. CDR3 DNA sequence: TGTGCCAGCAGCCACAAAGTCACAGGGGGCGACTATGGCTACACCTTC. It specifies CASSHKVTGGDYGYTF.

This clonotype was seen more than once but under ten times. The CDR3 DNA reads TGTGCCAGCAGTTTCATGGGGAGGGGTTTGACCGGGGAGCTGTTTTTT. This sequence encodes CASSFMGRGLTGELFF. The chain uses TRBV27 and TRBJ2-2, with 7 positions matching TRBD2. J was trimmed by 5 bases and V by 3 bases; bases with no gene match: 9. Germline V gene lookup returns CDR1 MNHEY and CDR2 SMNVEV (reference sequence). The CDR3 contains 16 residues.

This chain connects TRBV28 to TRBJ2-7; possible D gene TRBD1, 6 bases. This CDR3 has 15 residues. CDR1 and CDR2 (germline): MDHEN, SYDVKM. The germline V and J ends were trimmed by 7 bases and 2 bases, with 18 bases remaining between them. CDR3 protein: CASNQGWLTAYEQYF. In DNA form, the CDR3 reads TGTGCCAGCAATCAGGGGTGGCTAACCGCCTACGAGCAGTACTTC.

The rearrangement joins TRBV7-3 to TRBJ1-1; D not certain. Trimming cost V 0 bases and J 4 bases, with 6 bases left between them. This CDR3 has 13 residues. The germline V gene encodes CDR1 SGHTA and CDR2 FQGTGA. In DNA, the CDR3 is TGTGCCAGCAGCTTAACCCAATCCACTGAAGCTTTCTTT. The encoded protein is CASSLTQSTEAFF.

The chain links TRBV3-1 to TRBJ2-7, with 10 positions matching TRBD2. The V and J ends lost 4 bases and 5 bases, in that order; junction bases with no gene match: 11. The CDR3 is made up of 16 amino acids. Germline V gene lookup returns CDR1 LGHDT and CDR2 YNNKEL (reference sequence). The CDR3 spells CASSPQGGTSANEQYF. CDR3 in DNA: TGTGCCAGCAGCCCTCAGGGAGGGACTAGCGCCAACGAGCAGTACTTC.